Presented here are 4 T cell receptor beta chains from one specimen sequenced in a study of OX40 agonist ivuxolimab in advanced cancers. Library creation used the immunoSEQ multiplex PCR assay. What TCRdb holds here is the immuneACCESS table cut down to in-frame rearrangements. Part of the clones is not present; checked against another copy, under half of the missing clones reflect an unresolved V gene, and the others are unexplained. Here the sample has over 80,000 clones; approximately 91% occur a single time. Together, the top ten hold around 0.8% of the sample. This sample comprised CD4+ or CD8+ T cells sorted from blood, obtained in a trial of the OX40 agonist ivuxolimab. The receptors were gathered from an adult with an advanced solid tumor such as melanoma, head and neck, liver or kidney cancer.

V usage is TRBV6-6 and J usage is TRBJ1-2; TRBD1 is a possible D gene (5 bases). Germline-derived CDR1 and CDR2 are MNHNY and SVGAGI (reference sequence). There are 16 residues in the CDR3. V lost 2 bases and J 1 base, leaving 14 bases between the germline ends. The CDR3 DNA reads as TGTGCCAGCAGTTACCCCCGGGGGGGAATTAACTATGGCTACACCTTC. Encoded protein: CASSYPRGGINYGYTF.

The table lists this clone with a few counts. J is TRBJ1-1 and V is TRBV6-4, with D perhaps TRBD1 (5 bases). V was cut by 6 bases and J by 1 base, with 9 bases left in between. The CDR3 length is 13 residues. Germline V CDR1 and CDR2: MRHNA, SNTAGT. CDR3 loop: CASRAGRNTEAFF. Here the CDR3 DNA reads TGTGCCAGCAGGGCAGGGCGGAACACTGAAGCTTTCTTT.

Concerning this clone itself: The junction does not match germline at one end; this may be a read error. V gene TRBV18 combines with J gene TRBJ1-1; 9 nucleotides match TRBD1. Germline V CDR1 and CDR2: KGHSH, LQKENI. The length of the CDR3 is 15 residues. The CDR3 protein is CASSPQGAMNTEAFF. DNA for the CDR3: TGTGCCAGCTCCCCACAGGGGGCCATGAACACTGAAGCTTTCTTT.

The chain combines TRBV2 with TRBJ2-7; TRBD2 aligns across 7 bases. The CDR3 covers 13 residues. The germline V gene encodes CDR1 SNHLY and CDR2 FYNNEI. The ends lost 9 bases at V and 0 bases at J; junction bases unmatched: 5. The CDR3: CARAERDSYEQYF. CDR3 nucleotides: TGTGCCAGGGCGGAGCGGGACTCCTACGAGCAGTACTTC.